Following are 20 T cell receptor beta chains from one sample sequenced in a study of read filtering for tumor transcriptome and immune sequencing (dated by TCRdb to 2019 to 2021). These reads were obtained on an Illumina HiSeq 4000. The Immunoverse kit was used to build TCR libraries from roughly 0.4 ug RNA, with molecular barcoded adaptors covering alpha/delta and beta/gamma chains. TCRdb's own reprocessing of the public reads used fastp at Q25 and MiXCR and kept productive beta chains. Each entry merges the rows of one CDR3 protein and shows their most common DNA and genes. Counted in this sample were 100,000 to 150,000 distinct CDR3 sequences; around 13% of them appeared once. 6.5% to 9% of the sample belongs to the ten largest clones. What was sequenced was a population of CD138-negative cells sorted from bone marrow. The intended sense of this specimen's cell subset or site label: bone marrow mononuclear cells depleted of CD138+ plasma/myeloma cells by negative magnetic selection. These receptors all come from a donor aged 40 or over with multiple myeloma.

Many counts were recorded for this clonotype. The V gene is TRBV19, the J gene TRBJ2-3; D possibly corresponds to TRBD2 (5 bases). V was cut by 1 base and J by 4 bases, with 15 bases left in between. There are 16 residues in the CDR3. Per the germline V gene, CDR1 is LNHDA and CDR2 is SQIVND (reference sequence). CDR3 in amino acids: CASSIGGLRQSDTQYF. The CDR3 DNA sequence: TGTGCCAGTAGTATAGGAGGACTTCGTCAGTCAGATACGCAGTATTTT.

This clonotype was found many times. The CDR3 nucleotides are TGTGCCAGCAGCCCGCACCCCGGACTAGCGAACGAGCAGTACTTC. The encoded protein is CASSPHPGLANEQYF. The chain is built from TRBV7-8 and TRBJ2-7; 9 positions agree with TRBD2. Germline CDR1 SGHVS, CDR2 FQNEAQ. The CDR3 has 15 amino acids. The junction had 10 bases not matched to a gene; V was cut back by 5 bases and J by 5 bases.

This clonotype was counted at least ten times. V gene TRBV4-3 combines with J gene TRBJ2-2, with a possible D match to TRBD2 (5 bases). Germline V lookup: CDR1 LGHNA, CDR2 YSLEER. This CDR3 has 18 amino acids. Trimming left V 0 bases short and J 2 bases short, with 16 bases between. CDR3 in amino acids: CASSQDWRRTTNTGELFF. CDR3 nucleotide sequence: TGCGCCAGCAGCCAAGATTGGAGGCGAACGACCAACACCGGGGAGCTGTTTTTT.

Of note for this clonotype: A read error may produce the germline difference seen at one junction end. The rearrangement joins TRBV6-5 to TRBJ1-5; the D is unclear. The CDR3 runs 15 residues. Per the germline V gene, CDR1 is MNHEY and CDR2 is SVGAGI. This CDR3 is CASSYGGLGNQPQHF. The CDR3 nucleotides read TGTGCTAGCAGTTACGGAGGGCTTGGCAATCAGCCCCAGCATTTT.

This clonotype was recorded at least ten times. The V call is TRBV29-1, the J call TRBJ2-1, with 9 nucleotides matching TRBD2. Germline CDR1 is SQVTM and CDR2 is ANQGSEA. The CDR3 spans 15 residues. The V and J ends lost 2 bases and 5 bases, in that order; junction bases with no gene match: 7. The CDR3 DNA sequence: TGCAGCGTTGAAATCGCGGGAGGGCCTCACAATGAGCAGTTCTTC. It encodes CSVEIAGGPHNEQFF.

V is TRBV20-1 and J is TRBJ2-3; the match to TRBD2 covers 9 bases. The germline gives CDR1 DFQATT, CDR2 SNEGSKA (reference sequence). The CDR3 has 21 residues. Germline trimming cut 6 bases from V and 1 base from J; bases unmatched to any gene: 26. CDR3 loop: CSALAGLGLAGRRGGTDTQYF. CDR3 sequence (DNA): TGCAGTGCCCTAGCGGGCCTCGGGCTAGCGGGACGCCGAGGGGGCACAGATACGCAGTATTTT.

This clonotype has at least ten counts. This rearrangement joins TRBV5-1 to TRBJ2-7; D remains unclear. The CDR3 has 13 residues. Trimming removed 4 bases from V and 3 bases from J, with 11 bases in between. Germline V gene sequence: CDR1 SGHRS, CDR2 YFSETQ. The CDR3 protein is CASSQERDYEQYF. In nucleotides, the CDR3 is TGCGCCAGCAGCCAGGAAAGGGACTACGAGCAGTACTTC.

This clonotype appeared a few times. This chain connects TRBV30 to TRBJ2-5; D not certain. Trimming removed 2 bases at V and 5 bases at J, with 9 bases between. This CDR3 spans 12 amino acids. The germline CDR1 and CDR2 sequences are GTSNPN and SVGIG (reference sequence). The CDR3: CAWSRVAETQYF. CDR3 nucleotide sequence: TGTGCCTGGAGTCGGGTAGCTGAGACCCAGTACTTC.

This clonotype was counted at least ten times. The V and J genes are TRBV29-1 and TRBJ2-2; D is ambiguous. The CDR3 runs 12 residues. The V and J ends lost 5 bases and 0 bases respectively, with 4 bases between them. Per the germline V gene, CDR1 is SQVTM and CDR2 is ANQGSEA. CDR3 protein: CSVTANTGELFF. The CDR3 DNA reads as TGCAGCGTTACAGCGAACACCGGGGAGCTGTTTTTT.

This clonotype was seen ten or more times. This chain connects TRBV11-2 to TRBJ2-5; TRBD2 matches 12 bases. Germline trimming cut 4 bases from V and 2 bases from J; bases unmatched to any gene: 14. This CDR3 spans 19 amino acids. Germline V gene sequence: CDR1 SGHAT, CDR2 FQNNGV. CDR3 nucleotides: TGTGCCAGCAGCTCGATTAGAGGGCTAGCGGGAGGGATGCAAGAGACCCAGTACTTC. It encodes CASSSIRGLAGGMQETQYF.

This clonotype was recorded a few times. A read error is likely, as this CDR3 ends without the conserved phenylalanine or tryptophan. In DNA form, the CDR3 reads TGCGCCAGCAGCTTGTGGCCTAGCGGGAAGGCAGATACGCAGTATCTT. Amino acids: CASSLWPSGKADTQYL. The chain couples TRBV5-1 to TRBJ2-3; 9 bases map to TRBD2. J was trimmed by 4 bases and V by 1 base; bases with no gene match: 7. Germline loops: CDR1 SGHRS, CDR2 YFSETQ. The CDR3 is made up of 16 amino acids.

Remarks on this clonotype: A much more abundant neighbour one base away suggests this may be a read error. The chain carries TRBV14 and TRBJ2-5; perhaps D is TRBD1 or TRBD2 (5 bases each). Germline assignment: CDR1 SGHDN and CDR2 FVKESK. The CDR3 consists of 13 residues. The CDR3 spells CARSQGVGKTQYF. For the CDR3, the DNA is TGTGCCCGCAGCCAGGGAGTCGGGAAGACCCAGTACTTC.

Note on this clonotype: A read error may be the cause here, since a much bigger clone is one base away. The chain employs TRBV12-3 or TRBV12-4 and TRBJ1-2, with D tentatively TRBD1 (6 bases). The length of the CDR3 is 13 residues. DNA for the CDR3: TGTGCCAGCAGTTTTGGGACACACTATGGCTACATCTTC. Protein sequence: CASSFGTHYGYIF.

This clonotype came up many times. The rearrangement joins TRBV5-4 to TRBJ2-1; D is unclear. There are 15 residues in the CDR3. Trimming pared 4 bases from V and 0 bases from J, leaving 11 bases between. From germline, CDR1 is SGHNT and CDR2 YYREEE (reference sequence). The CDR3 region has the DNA TGTGCCAGCAGCCTCGATACGAGCTCCTACAATGAGCAGTTCTTC. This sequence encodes CASSLDTSSYNEQFF. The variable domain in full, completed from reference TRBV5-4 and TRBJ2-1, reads ETGVTQSPTHLIKTRGQQVTLRCSSQSGHNTVSWYQQALGQGPQFIFQYYREEENGRGNFPPRFSGLQFPNYSSELNVNALELDDSALYLCASSLDTSSYNEQFFGPGTRLTVL.

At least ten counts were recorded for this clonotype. CDR3 residues: CASSQVVSIQYF. CDR3 nucleotide sequence: TGTGCCAGCAGCCAAGTCGTTAGCATTCAGTACTTC. The chain combines TRBV14 with TRBJ2-4; D ambiguous. The CDR3 contains 12 residues. V was cut by 1 base and J by 9 bases, with 7 bases left in between. CDR1 and CDR2 (germline): SGHDN, FVKESK.

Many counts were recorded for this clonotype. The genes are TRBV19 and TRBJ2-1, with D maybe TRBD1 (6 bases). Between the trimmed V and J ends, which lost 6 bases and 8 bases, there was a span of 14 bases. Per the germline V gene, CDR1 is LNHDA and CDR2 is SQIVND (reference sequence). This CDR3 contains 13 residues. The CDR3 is CASRPYPGDEQFF. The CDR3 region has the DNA TGTGCCAGTAGGCCCTACCCAGGGGATGAGCAGTTCTTC.

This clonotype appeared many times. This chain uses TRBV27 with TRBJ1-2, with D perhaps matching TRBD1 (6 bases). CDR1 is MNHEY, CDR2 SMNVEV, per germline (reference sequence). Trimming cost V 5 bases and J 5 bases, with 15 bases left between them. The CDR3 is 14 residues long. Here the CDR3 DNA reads TGTGCCAGCAGTCGAAGTCCGGGGGCTTATGGCTACACCTTC. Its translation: CASSRSPGAYGYTF.

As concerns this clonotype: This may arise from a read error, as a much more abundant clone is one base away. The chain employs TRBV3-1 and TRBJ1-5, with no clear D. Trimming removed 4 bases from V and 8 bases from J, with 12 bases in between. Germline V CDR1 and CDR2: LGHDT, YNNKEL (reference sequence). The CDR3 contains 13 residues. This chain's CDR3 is CASSLDGREPQHF. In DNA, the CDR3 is TGTGCCAGCAGCCTTGACGGACGAGAGCCCCAGCATTTT.

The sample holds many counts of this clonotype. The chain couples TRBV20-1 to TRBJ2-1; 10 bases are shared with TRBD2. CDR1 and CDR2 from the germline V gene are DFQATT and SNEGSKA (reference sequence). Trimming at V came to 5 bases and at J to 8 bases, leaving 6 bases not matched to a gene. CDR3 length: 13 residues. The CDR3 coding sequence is TGCAGTGCTTCTAGCGGGAGTTTGGATGAGCAGTTCTTC. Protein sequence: CSASSGSLDEQFF.

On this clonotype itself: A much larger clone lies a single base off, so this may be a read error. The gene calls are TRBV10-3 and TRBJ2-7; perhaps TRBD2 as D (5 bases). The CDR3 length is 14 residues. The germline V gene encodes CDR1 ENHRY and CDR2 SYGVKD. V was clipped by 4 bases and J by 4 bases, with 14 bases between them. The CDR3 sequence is CAISARGRGYEQYF. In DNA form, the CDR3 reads TGTGCCATCAGTGCTCGAGGGAGAGGTTACGAGCAGTACTTC.